Included here is one T cell receptor beta chain sequence, with context. What this receptor recognizes is not known. Within one base of it there is no much larger clone, and no base qualities were kept. Donors were healthy HIV-negative adults with no recently reported acute infections or vaccinations. All donors were Caucasian adults living in Nashville, Tennessee, USA. In the unsorted samples, tens of millions of PBMCs were counted, and genomic DNA was extracted using the QIAamp DNA Blood Mini kit. After blood collection by leukapheresis, PBMCs were isolated using Ficoll-Histopaque density gradient centrifugation and then cryopreserved in the vapor phase of liquid nitrogen. This record belongs to a study of shared clonotypes between healthy human individuals (dated by TCRdb to 2018 to 2020). About the full investigation: Three men and two women, aged 18 to 49 years, made up the cohort. To estimate repertoire size and how much clonotypes are shared between individuals, the study performed deep sequencing of blood TCR repertoires from five healthy adults. Different laboratories and diverse techniques were used to prepare libraries and sequence TCR repertoires, to increase sequencing depth and limit assay-specific biases. Between about 0.9 and 10 billion PBMCs per donor were obtained by leukapheresis. What the study reported, not specific to this receptor: Sampling was restricted to blood, and TCR repertoires in tissue are likely to differ from TCR repertoires in blood. Because the study included only a small number of donors, the genetic and exposure-history diversity represented was limited. Pairwise subsampling indicated that sequencing depth was expected to affect the degree of clonotype sharing among donors.

The germline V gene encodes CDR1 SEHNR and CDR2 FQNEAQ (reference sequence). The junction carries 10 bases between V and J, which are trimmed by 4 bases and 3 bases respectively. Counted from cysteine to phenylalanine, this CDR3 has 14 amino acids. Just the 42-base CDR3 DNA is kept, in frame starting at base 1. Using the deep immunoSEQ assay, TCR CDR3 regions were amplified from genomic DNA by multiplex PCR. For each cell subset, the extracted genomic DNA was distributed evenly across all wells of several immunoSEQ 96-well plates, and each plate served as one replicate. For unsorted PBMC, each replicate PCR was loaded with approximately 330 ng genomic DNA, equivalent to about 33,000 T cell genomes. Ten immunoSEQ deep assay plates were used to sequence the unsorted PBMC genomic DNA. Purified libraries were quantified with a Qubit 3.0 fluorometer, sized on a Bioanalyzer 2100, and re-quantified with the KAPA Library Quantification kit. Every immunoSEQ 96-well plate was sequenced on a dedicated single-read 150-cycle Illumina NextSeq 550 flow cell. As for the authors' bioinformatics: Because the immunoSEQ output held only junctional sequences and lacked quality scores, the filtering could not match the filtering applied to full-length reads. To assign V/J genes and CDR3, sequences were annotated against IMGT germline references using PyIR, a Python wrapper for IgBLAST v1.9. Any read was removed if the V/J assignment was weak (E-value above 1e-6), the CDR3 was missing, or the read contained stop codons, out-of-frame junctions, or ambiguous translated residues. A V3J clonotype was defined by an identical inferred V gene, J gene, and CDR3 amino acid sequence. Percentage overlap between repertoires was computed as shared unique clonotypes divided by the size of the smaller repertoire. RTK rarefaction, the Chao1 estimator, and Recon v2.1 estimates of unobserved clonotypes were used to assess repertoire richness. TCRdb limited this immuneACCESS table to in-frame rearrangements with V and J called. A share of clones is missing; checked studies link under half to unresolved V genes, and the rest is unexplained. That table supplies the V and J calls and clone size; D and trimming were determined from the DNA. The sample table shows fewer than 700,000 clones, and around 77% are seen once. The ten largest account for around 13% of the sample.

The sequence joins TRBV7-9 to TRBJ2-4; the D segment could be TRBD2, given 6 matching bases. The sequenced sample was PBMCs. The receptor's source is a woman in her forties in good health. Some clones in this sample may be carry-over from other donors' samples. The CDR3 corresponds to CASSSGTFKNIQYF. The DNA reads TGTGCCAGCAGCTCCGGGACTTTCAAAAACATTCAGTACTTC.